This is a list of T cell receptor beta chains from one sample in a study of T cell repertoires in ileal Crohn's disease. Assay used: immunoSEQ multiplex PCR; TCRdb lists only in-frame clones, some missing. Of some 14,000 clones listed, under 80% are singletons. The sample taken for sequencing was ileal tissue. All receptors come from an adult with Crohn's disease. Both conserved end residues are part of each CDR3. The D gene is left open where the match is weak. Rows may omit the clone size; those that give it use once, few, many or a size class.

size: -; J: TRBJ2-2; V: TRBV9; D: TRBD1; DNA: TGTGCCAGCAGCCCCCGGGACAGGATCCTGAACACCGGGGAGCTGTTTTTT; CDR3: CASSPRDRILNTGELFF
size: -; J: TRBJ1-1; V: TRBV4-2; D: TRBD1; DNA: TGTGCCAGCAGCCGAGACGCCGGGACAGTGAACACTGAAGCTTTCTTT; CDR3: CASSRDAGTVNTEAFF
size: few; J: TRBJ1-1; V: TRBV7-3; D: -; DNA: TGTGCCAGCAGCCCTCAGGTCAACACTGAAGCTTTCTTT; CDR3: CASSPQVNTEAFF
size: -; J: TRBJ2-3; V: TRBV5-1; D: TRBD2; DNA: TGCGCCAGCAGCTTGGGGCTAGCGGGAGTCAGAGATACGCAGTATTTT; CDR3: CASSLGLAGVRDTQYF
size: -; J: TRBJ2-1; V: TRBV4-3; D: TRBD1; DNA: TGCGCCAGCAGCCAAGAACGCCGGGACAGGGTAGACAATGAGCAGTTCTTC; CDR3: CASSQERRDRVDNEQFF
size: -; J: TRBJ2-7; V: TRBV7-9; D: -; DNA: TGTGCCAGCAGCTTACCCGTCTCCTACGAGCAGTACTTC; CDR3: CASSLPVSYEQYF
size: -; J: TRBJ2-7; V: TRBV19; D: TRBD2; DNA: TGTGCCAGTAGTTCCGGGACTAGCGGGATTTACGAGCAGTACTTC; CDR3: CASSSGTSGIYEQYF
size: -; J: TRBJ2-3; V: TRBV5-6; D: -; DNA: TGTGCCAGCAGGGACAGCCTCTCTTCGGCCTTCACAGATACGCAGTATTTT; CDR3: CASRDSLSSAFTDTQYF
size: -; J: TRBJ2-2; V: TRBV7-2; D: TRBD1; DNA: TGTGCCAGCAGCTTAGGGACAGGGACCACCGGGGAGCTGTTTTTT; CDR3: CASSLGTGTTGELFF
size: -; J: TRBJ1-3; V: TRBV9; D: -; DNA: TGTGCCAGCAGCGGTACAGGGTCTGGAAACACCATATATTTT; CDR3: CASSGTGSGNTIYF
size: -; J: TRBJ1-1; V: TRBV6-5; D: TRBD1; DNA: TGTGCCAGCAGTTACCGGGACAGGGTAGGCACTGAAGCTTTCTTT; CDR3: CASSYRDRVGTEAFF
size: -; J: TRBJ1-5; V: TRBV6-5; D: TRBD1; DNA: TGTGCCAGCAAAGCGGGACAGGGTAGCAATCAGCCCCAGCATTTT; CDR3: CASKAGQGSNQPQHF
size: -; J: TRBJ2-5; V: TRBV27; D: TRBD1; DNA: TGTGCCAGCAGTTTTGGACAGGGAGAGACCCAGTACTTC; CDR3: CASSFGQGETQYF
size: few; J: TRBJ1-2; V: TRBV7-9; D: -; DNA: TGTGCCAGCAGCTTAGCGATTGGGGGGGCGCGTGGCTACACCTTC; CDR3: CASSLAIGGARGYTF
size: -; J: TRBJ2-7; V: TRBV18; D: TRBD1; DNA: TGTGCCAGCTCACCCCCGGGACAGGGGGCGGTCGAGCAGTACTTC; CDR3: CASSPPGQGAVEQYF
size: -; J: TRBJ2-3; V: TRBV7-3; D: -; DNA: TGTGCCAGCAGCTTAACCTCCGCGGGCACAGATACGCAGTATTTT; CDR3: CASSLTSAGTDTQYF
size: -; J: TRBJ2-2; V: TRBV9; D: -; DNA: TGTGCCAGCAGCGCCCGACAGGGAGGTACCGGGGAGCTGTTTTTT; CDR3: CASSARQGGTGELFF
size: -; J: TRBJ2-5; V: TRBV2; D: TRBD2; DNA: TGTGCCAGCACGTGGACAGCGGGGGGCTCGGAGACCCAGTACTTC; CDR3: CASTWTAGGSETQYF
size: -; J: TRBJ2-5; V: TRBV6-5; D: -; DNA: TGTGCCAGCAGTTACGCGGAGACCCAGTACTTC; CDR3: CASSYAETQYF
size: -; J: TRBJ1-4; V: TRBV2; D: -; DNA: TGTGCCAGCAGTGACAGGGGTGGTGAAAAACTGTTTTTT; CDR3: CASSDRGGEKLFF
size: -; J: TRBJ2-7; V: TRBV6-1; D: TRBD2; DNA: TGTGCCAGCAGCCTCTACGGGGAGGGAGAGCAGTACTTC; CDR3: CASSLYGEGEQYF